What follows is one T cell receptor (beta chain) and its context. Its antigen is currently unknown. With the Oncomine TCR Beta short-read assay, DNA from cultured CD4+ T cells was sequenced. TCRdb analysed the PCR reads with MiXCR anew, one entry per CDR3 protein. This table holds about 26,000 distinct CDR3 sequences, 40% found once. Noted treatment: roughly 10-day PBMC culture with coronavirus spike peptide pools or control peptides (ViraFEST assay). ViraFEST used peptide pools to expand antigen-specific T cells and subsequently sequenced their TCRs. This sample was included in a study of vaccination and CD4 T cells after COVID-19. The wider study: In culture, cells were exposed to overlapping spike peptides from SARS-CoV-2, HCoV-NL63, HCoV-OC43 and HCoV-229E.

CDR1 and CDR2 from the germline V gene are DFQATT and SNEGSKA (reference sequence). The CDR3 extends over 13 amino acids. Findings and caveats of the study: Post-vaccination reactive clonotypes (median around 40) did not differ significantly from post-infection (approximately 20).

The sequenced material came from CD4+ T cells from blood, cultured in vitro. V is TRBV20-1 and J is TRBJ2-7, with D tentatively TRBD1 (6 bases). This TCR came from a human donor who had recovered from COVID-19. Written as DNA, the CDR3 is TGCAGAACCCAGGGGACATCCAGCTACGAGCAGTACTTC. Its protein product is CRTQGTSSYEQYF.